These T cell receptor beta chains were read from a single sample in a study of T cells in Graves' hyperthyroidism and ophthalmopathy. MiXCR, run by TCRdb on the multiplex PCR reads, gives a single entry per CDR3 protein. The sample lists fewer than 250,000 distinct CDR3 sequences; about 25% were seen once. The source material was blood. These receptors were obtained from a woman aged 40 to 50 with Graves' ophthalmopathy. Each CDR3 is given with its conserved first and last residue. D genes are given only for firm matches. Clone size is stated in some rows and not others, as once, few, many or a class when expanded.

clone_size,j_call,d_call,v_call,cdr3_aa,cdr3_nt
-,TRBJ1-2,TRBD1,TRBV28,CASSPVGRGQDIGGYTF,TGTGCCAGCAGTCCGGTCGGCAGGGGGCAAGATATAGGTGGCTACACCTTC
many,TRBJ2-4,-,TRBV12-3/TRBV12-4,CASSLTGIQYF,TGTGCCAGCAGTTTAACGGGCATTCAGTACTTC
-,TRBJ2-5,TRBD2,TRBV6-2/TRBV6-3,CASTGKAGGTPKTQYF,TGTGCCAGCACCGGAAAAGCGGGGGGTACCCCAAAGACCCAGTACTTC
many,TRBJ2-2,-,TRBV12-3/TRBV12-4,CASSPSPGTPNTGELFF,TGTGCCAGCAGTCCTTCGCCGGGGACCCCGAACACCGGGGAGCTGTTTTTT
many,TRBJ2-3,TRBD1,TRBV28,CASRSTGDDTQYF,TGTGCCAGCAGGTCAACAGGGGACGATACGCAGTATTTT
many,TRBJ1-5,TRBD1,TRBV27,CASSLSSPWQGANQPQHF,TGTGCCAGCAGTTTATCTAGTCCTTGGCAGGGGGCAAATCAGCCCCAGCATTTT
many,TRBJ2-5,-,TRBV12-3/TRBV12-4,CASSLLEETQYF,TGTGCCAGCAGCTTACTAGAGGAGACCCAGTACTTC
few,TRBJ1-1,TRBD1,TRBV6-2/TRBV6-3,CASSPRTGTVEAFF,TGTGCCAGCAGTCCGCGGACAGGAACCGTTGAAGCTTTCTTT
many,TRBJ1-5,-,TRBV6-1,CASSGYSNQPQHF,TGTGCCAGCAGTGGTTATAGCAATCAGCCCCAGCATTTT
-,TRBJ1-2,TRBD1,TRBV6-1,CASSPTDRGDNYGYTF,TGTGCCAGCAGCCCTACTGACAGGGGTGATAACTATGGCTACACCTTC
-,TRBJ2-7,TRBD2,TRBV6-2/TRBV6-3,CASRRLAESYEQYF,TGTGCCAGCAGAAGACTAGCAGAATCCTACGAGCAGTACTTC
many,TRBJ1-5,-,TRBV28,CASSLSPRQPQHF,TGTGCCAGCAGTTTAAGTCCCCGTCAGCCCCAGCATTTT
many,TRBJ2-2,-,TRBV6-5,CASSLTGGGAGELFF,TGTGCCAGCAGCCTCACAGGGGGGGGGGCCGGGGAGCTGTTTTTT
-,TRBJ1-5,-,TRBV12-3/TRBV12-4,CASSSQRQGNQPQHF,TGTGCCAGCAGCTCACAGAGGCAAGGCAATCAGCCCCAGCATTTT
many,TRBJ1-1,-,TRBV28,CASSGYNPRMNTEAFF,TGTGCCAGCAGTGGGTACAACCCTAGAATGAACACTGAAGCTTTCTTT
-,TRBJ2-7,TRBD2,TRBV5-1,CASSFGGRASEQYF,TGCGCCAGCAGCTTCGGCGGGAGGGCGTCGGAGCAGTACTTC
many,TRBJ2-2,-,TRBV28,CASRLFPGELFF,TGTGCCAGCAGACTATTTCCCGGGGAGCTGTTTTTT
-,TRBJ2-2,TRBD1,TRBV2,CAKKPGQGANTGELFF,TGTGCCAAAAAACCCGGACAGGGGGCTAACACCGGGGAGCTGTTTTTT
many,TRBJ2-7,-,TRBV7-8,CASSLNGYEQYF,TGTGCCAGCAGCTTAAATGGGTACGAGCAGTACTTC
many,TRBJ2-7,-,TRBV11-2,CASSSHVPTRSGNEQYF,TGTGCCAGCAGCTCACACGTGCCGACTAGATCCGGGAACGAGCAGTACTTC
many,TRBJ2-4,-,TRBV20-1,CSARFDARDIQYF,TGCAGTGCTAGATTCGATGCTCGGGACATTCAGTACTTC
many,TRBJ1-5,-,TRBV2,CASSLDRYSNQPQHF,TGTGCCAGCAGTCTCGATCGGTATAGCAATCAGCCCCAGCATTTT
many,TRBJ2-7,-,TRBV7-9,CASSIGISYEQYF,TGTGCCAGCAGCATCGGGATCTCCTACGAGCAGTACTTC
many,TRBJ1-1,-,TRBV30,CAWSGGTHEAFF,TGTGCCTGGAGTGGAGGTACCCATGAAGCTTTCTTT
many,TRBJ2-7,TRBD1,TRBV28,CASSYTDRGEQYF,TGTGCCAGCAGTTACACGGACAGGGGCGAGCAGTACTTC
-,TRBJ1-5,-,TRBV6-1,CASREIQNHRPQHF,TGTGCCAGCAGGGAGATACAGAACCATCGGCCCCAGCATTTT
-,TRBJ2-4,-,TRBV3-1,CASSLSERVAKNIQYF,TGTGCCAGCAGTCTATCTGAAAGGGTTGCCAAAAACATTCAGTACTTC
many,TRBJ2-2,TRBD2,TRBV7-9,CASSPDGLAIGELFF,TGTGCCAGCAGCCCGGACGGACTAGCTATCGGGGAGCTGTTTTTT
many,TRBJ2-7,TRBD1,TRBV27,CASSSPTGTGLYEQYF,TGTGCCAGCAGCTCCCCAACCGGGACAGGGTTGTACGAGCAGTACTTC
-,TRBJ1-2,TRBD1,TRBV6-1,CASSEVTGNGYTF,TGTGCCAGCAGTGAAGTGACAGGGAATGGCTACACCTTC
many,TRBJ1-1,-,TRBV5-1,CASSLDWGTEAFF,TGCGCCAGCAGCTTGGACTGGGGCACTGAAGCTTTCTTT
many,TRBJ2-2,TRBD2,TRBV4-2,CASSPRGTSATGELFF,TGTGCCAGCAGCCCACGGGGGACTAGCGCTACCGGGGAGCTGTTTTTT